The T cell receptor beta chain under discussion was sequenced for a study of T-cell reconstitution after alpha-beta-depleted transplantation in children. As it was prepared, the TCRbeta library received unique molecular identifiers. Via MiXCR, TCRdb re-called the PCR reads, giving one row per CDR3 protein. The profile shows about 640,000 distinct CDR3 sequences, roughly 15% of them singletons. Trimming pared 6 bases from V and 0 bases from J, leaving 16 bases between. CDR1 is DFQATT and CDR2 is SNEGSKA in the germline V gene (reference sequence). The CDR3 has 15 residues. This clonotype occurred many times.

This clonotype originated in a human donor who donated a stem cell graft to a child with acute myeloid leukemia. The material sequenced was PBMCs from the stem cell graft donor, taken from the stem cell graft. The rearrangement links TRBV20-1 to TRBJ2-3; maybe TRBD2 (7 bases). The DNA of the CDR3 is TGCAGTGCAAGGGCGGGGGCCTTTAGCACAGATACGCAGTATTTT. This codes for CSARAGAFSTDTQYF.